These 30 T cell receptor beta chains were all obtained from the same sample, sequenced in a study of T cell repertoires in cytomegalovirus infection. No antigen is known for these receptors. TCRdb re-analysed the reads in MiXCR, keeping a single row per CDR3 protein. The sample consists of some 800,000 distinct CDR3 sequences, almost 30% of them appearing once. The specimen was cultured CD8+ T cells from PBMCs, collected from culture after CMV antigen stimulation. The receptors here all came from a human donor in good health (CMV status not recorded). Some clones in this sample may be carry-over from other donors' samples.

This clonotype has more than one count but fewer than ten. The CDR3 DNA is TGTGCCAGCAGTTTTCTAGCGGACCCGAACACCGGGGAGCTGTTTTTT. Amino acids: CASSFLADPNTGELFF. V and J are TRBV11-3 and TRBJ2-2, with TRBD2 identical over 7 bases. The ends lost 6 bases at V and 0 bases at J; junction bases unmatched: 7. This CDR3 spans 16 amino acids. Germline CDR1 is SGHNT and CDR2 is YENEEA.

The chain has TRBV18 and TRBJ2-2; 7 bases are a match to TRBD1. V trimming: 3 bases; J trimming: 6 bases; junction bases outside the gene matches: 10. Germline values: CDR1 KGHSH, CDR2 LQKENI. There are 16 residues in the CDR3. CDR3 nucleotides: TGTGCCAGCTCACCTTATAAGGGGGCCCTCGCCGGGGAGCTGTTTTTT. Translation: CASSPYKGALAGELFF. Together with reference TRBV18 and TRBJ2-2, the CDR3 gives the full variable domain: NAGVMQNPRHLVRRRGQEARLRCSPMKGHSHVYWYRQLPEEGLKFMVYLQKENIIDESGMPKERFSAEFPKEGPSILRIQQVVRGDSAAYFCASSPYKGALAGELFFGEGSRLTVL.

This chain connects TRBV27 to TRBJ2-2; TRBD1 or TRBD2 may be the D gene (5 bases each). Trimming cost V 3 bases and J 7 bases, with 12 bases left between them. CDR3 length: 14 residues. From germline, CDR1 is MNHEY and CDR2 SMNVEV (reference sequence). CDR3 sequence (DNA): TGTGCCAGCAGTTTCGGGATGACAGTCGGGGAGCTGTTTTTT. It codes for CASSFGMTVGELFF.

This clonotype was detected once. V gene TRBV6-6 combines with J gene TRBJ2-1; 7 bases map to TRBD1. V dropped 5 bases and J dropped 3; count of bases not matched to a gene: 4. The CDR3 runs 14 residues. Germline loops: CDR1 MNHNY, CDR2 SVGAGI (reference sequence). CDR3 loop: CASSTGDSYNEQFF. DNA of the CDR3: TGTGCCAGCAGTACAGGGGACAGCTACAATGAGCAGTTCTTC.

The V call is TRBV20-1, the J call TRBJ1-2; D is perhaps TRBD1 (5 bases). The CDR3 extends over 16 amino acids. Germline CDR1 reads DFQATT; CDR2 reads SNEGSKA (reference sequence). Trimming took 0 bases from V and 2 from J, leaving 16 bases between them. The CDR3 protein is CSARDRTLGQNYGYTF. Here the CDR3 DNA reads TGCAGTGCTAGAGATAGGACCCTGGGGCAGAACTATGGCTACACCTTC.

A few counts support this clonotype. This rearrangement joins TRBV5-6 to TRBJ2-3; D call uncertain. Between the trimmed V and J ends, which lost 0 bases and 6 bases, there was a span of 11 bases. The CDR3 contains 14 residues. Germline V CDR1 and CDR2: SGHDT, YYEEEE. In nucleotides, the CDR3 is TGTGCCAGCAGCTTGGATAGGCCGGCGGATACGCAGTATTTT. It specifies CASSLDRPADTQYF.

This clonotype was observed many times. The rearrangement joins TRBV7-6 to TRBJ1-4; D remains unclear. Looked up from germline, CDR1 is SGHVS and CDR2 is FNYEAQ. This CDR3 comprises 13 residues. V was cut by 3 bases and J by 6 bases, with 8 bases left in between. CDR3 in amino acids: CASSFRFYEKLFF. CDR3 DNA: TGTGCCAGCAGCTTTAGGTTTTATGAAAAACTGTTTTTT.

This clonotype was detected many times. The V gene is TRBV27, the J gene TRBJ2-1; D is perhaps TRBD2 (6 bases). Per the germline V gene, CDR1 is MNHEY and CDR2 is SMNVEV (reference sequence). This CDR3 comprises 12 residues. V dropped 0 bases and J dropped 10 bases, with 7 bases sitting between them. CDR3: CASSLSSGEQFF. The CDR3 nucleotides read TGTGCCAGCAGTTTATCAAGCGGGGAGCAGTTCTTC.

The CDR3 loop is CSAPEGGNTEAFF. In DNA, the CDR3 is TGCAGTGCTCCCGAGGGGGGGAACACTGAAGCTTTCTTT. The chain uses TRBV20-1 and TRBJ1-1, with TRBD1 as a possible D gene (6 bases). This CDR3 is 13 amino acids long. Germline assignment: CDR1 DFQATT and CDR2 SNEGSKA (reference sequence). Between the trimmed V and J ends, which lost 5 bases and 1 base, there was a span of 11 bases.

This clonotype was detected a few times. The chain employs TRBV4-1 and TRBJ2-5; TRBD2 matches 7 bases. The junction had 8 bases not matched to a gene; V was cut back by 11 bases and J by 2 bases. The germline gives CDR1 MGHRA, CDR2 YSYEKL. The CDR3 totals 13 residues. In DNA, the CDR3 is TGCGCCGGCTTGGGGAGGGGACAAGAGACCCAGTACTTC. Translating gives CAGLGRGQETQYF.

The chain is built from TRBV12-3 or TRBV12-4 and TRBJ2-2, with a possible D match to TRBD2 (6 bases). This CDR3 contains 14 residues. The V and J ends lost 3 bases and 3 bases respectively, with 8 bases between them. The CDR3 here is CASSFGGHTGELFF. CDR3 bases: TGTGCCAGCAGTTTCGGGGGTCACACCGGGGAGCTGTTTTTT.

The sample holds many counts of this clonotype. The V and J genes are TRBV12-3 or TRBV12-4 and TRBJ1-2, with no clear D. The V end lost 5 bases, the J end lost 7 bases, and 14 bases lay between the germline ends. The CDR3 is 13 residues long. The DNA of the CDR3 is TGTGCCAGCAGTGCTATTCGGCCGAGTGGCTACACCTTC. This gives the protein CASSAIRPSGYTF.

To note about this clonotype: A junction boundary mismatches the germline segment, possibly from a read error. The CDR3 coding sequence is TGTGCCAGCAGTACGGGACTAGCGGGACGCTACGGGCAGTACTTC. It encodes CASSTGLAGRYGQYF. The genes are TRBV12-3 or TRBV12-4 and TRBJ2-7, with TRBD2 identical over 13 bases. This CDR3 is built from 15 residues.

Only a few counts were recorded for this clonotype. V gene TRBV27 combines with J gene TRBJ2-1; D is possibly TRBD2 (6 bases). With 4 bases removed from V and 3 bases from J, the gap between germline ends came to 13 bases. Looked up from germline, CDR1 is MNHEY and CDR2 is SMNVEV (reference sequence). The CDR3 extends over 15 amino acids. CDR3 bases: TGTGCCAGCAGTTCCCGGGACTCGCGCTACAATGAGCAGTTCTTC. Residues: CASSSRDSRYNEQFF.

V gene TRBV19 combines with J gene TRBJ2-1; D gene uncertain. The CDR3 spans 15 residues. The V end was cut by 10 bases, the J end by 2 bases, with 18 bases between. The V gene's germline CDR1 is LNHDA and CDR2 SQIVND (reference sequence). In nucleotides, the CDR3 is TGTGCCACCGGGCGGTCGGTCGCCGCCTACAATGAGCAGTTCTTC. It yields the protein CATGRSVAAYNEQFF.

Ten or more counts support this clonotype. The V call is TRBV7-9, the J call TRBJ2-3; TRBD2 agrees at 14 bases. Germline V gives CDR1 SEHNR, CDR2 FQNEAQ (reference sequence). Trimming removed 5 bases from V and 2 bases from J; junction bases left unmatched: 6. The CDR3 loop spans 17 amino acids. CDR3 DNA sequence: TGTGCCAGCAGCGTGGGACTAGCGGGGGAATACACAGATACGCAGTATTTT. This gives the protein CASSVGLAGEYTDTQYF.

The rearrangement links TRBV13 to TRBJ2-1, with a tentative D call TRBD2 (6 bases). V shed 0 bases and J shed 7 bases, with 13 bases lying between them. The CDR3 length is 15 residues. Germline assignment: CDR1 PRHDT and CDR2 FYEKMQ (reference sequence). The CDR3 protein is CASSLGEGLLNEQFF. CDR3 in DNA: TGTGCCAGCAGCTTAGGAGAGGGACTCCTGAATGAGCAGTTCTTC.

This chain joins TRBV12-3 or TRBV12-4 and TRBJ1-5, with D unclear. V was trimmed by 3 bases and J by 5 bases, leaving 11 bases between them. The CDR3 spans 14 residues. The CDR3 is CASSFFSGDQPQHF. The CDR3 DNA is TGTGCCAGCAGTTTTTTCTCGGGCGATCAGCCCCAGCATTTT.

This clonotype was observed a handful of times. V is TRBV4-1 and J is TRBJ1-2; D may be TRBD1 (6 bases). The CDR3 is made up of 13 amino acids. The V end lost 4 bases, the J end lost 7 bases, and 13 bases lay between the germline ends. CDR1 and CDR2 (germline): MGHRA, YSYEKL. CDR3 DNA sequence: TGCGCCAGCAGCCTCAGGACAGCCGGTGGCTACACCTTC. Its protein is CASSLRTAGGYTF.

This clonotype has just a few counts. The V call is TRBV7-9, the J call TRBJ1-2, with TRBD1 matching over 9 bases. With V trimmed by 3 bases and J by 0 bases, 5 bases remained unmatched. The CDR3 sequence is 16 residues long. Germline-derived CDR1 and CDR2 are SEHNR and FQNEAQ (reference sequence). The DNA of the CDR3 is TGTGCCAGCAGCTTGACGGACAGGGGCACTAACTATGGCTACACCTTC. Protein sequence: CASSLTDRGTNYGYTF.

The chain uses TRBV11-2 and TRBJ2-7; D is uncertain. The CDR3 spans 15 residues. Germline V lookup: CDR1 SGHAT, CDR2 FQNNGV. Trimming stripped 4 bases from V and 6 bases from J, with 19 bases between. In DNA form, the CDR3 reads TGTGCCAGCAGCTCCGCTCCTCTAGGACCTCTCGAGCAGTACGTC. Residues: CASSSAPLGPLEQYV.

CDR3 sequence: CSAISEYGYTF. The DNA of the CDR3 is TGCAGTGCTATCTCAGAATATGGCTACACCTTC. The genes are TRBV20-1 and TRBJ1-2, with D hard to call. Per the germline V gene, CDR1 is DFQATT and CDR2 is SNEGSKA (reference sequence). V lost 4 bases and J lost 5, with 8 bases in between. The CDR3 runs to 11 residues.

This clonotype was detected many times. Written as DNA, the CDR3 is TGTGCCAGCAGCTTAGTCGGGTCGTACAATGAGCAGTTCTTC. Its protein product is CASSLVGSYNEQFF. V gene TRBV7-9 combines with J gene TRBJ2-1, with D hard to call. The CDR3 length is 14 residues. V dropped 1 base and J dropped 4 bases, with 8 bases sitting between them. Looked up from germline, CDR1 is SEHNR and CDR2 is FQNEAQ (reference sequence).

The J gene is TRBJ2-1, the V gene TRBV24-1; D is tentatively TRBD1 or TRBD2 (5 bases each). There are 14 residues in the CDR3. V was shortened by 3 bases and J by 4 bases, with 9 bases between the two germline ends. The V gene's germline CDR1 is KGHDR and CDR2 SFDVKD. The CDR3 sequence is CATSDRDVYNEQFF. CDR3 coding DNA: TGTGCCACCAGTGATCGGGACGTGTACAATGAGCAGTTCTTC.

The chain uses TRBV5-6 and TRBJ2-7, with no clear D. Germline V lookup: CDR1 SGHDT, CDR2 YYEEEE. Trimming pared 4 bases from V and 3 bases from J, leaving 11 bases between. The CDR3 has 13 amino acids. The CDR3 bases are TGTGCCAGCAGCCGAGGACCGAGCTACGAGCAGTACTTC. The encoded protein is CASSRGPSYEQYF.

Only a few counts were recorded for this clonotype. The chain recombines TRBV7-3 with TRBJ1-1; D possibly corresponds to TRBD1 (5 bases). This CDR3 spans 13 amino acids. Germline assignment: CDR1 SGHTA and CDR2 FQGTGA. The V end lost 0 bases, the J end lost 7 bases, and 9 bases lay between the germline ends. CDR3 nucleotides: TGTGCCAGCAGCTTAACTTGGGGCGGTGAAGCTTTCTTT. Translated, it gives CASSLTWGGEAFF. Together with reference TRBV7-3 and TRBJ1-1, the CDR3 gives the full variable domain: GAGVSQTPSNKVTEKGKYVELRCDPISGHTALYWYRQSLGQGPEFLIYFQGTGAADDSGLPNDRFFAVRPEGSVSTLKIQRTERGDSAVYLCASSLTWGGEAFFGQGTRLTVV.

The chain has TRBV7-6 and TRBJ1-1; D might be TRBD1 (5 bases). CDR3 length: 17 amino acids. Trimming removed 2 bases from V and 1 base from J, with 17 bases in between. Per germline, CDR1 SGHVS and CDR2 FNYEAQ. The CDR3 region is CASSLTGELTWNTEAFF. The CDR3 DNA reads TGTGCCAGCAGCTTAACGGGGGAACTTACCTGGAACACTGAAGCTTTCTTT.

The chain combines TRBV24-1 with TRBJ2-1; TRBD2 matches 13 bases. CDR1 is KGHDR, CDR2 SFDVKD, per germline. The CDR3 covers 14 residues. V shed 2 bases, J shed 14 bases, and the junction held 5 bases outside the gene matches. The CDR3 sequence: CATSDWTSGGAEFF. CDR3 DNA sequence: TGTGCCACCAGTGATTGGACTAGCGGGGGCGCTGAGTTCTTC.

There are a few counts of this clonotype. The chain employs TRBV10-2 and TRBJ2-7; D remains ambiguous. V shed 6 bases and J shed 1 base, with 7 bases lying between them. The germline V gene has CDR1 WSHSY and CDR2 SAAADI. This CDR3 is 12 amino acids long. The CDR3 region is CASRGNSYEQYF. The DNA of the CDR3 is TGCGCCAGCAGGGGAAATTCCTACGAGCAGTACTTC.

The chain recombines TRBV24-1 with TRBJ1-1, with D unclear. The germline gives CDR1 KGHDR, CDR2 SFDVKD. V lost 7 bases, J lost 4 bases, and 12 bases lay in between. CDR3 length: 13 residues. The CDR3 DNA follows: TGTGCCACCAGCGCCGGGGTAGCCACTGAAGCTTTCTTT. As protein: CATSAGVATEAFF.